One and the same sample provided the 17 T cell receptor beta chains below, sequenced in a study of T-cell reconstitution after alpha-beta-depleted transplantation in children. Unique molecular identifiers featured in how the TCRbeta library was prepared. MiXCR, applied by TCRdb to the PCR reads, yields one record per CDR3 protein. The table lists about 210,000 distinct CDR3 sequences, roughly 18% of them singletons, with 40% to 50% in the top ten. The source was PBMCs, mostly from graft donor cells, collected 360 days after TCRalphabeta/CD19-depleted stem cell transplant. Every receptor here comes from a male patient between 2 and 9 years old who had a stem cell transplant for acute lymphoblastic leukemia, so the T cells may come from the graft donor.

A few counts support this clonotype. The V and J genes are TRBV20-1 and TRBJ1-1; D is unclear. This CDR3 has 14 amino acids. V gave up 1 base and J gave up 6 bases, with 15 bases separating them. Germline CDR1 and CDR2: DFQATT and SNEGSKA (reference sequence). This CDR3 is CSARVLLGDPEAFF. CDR3 nucleotide sequence: TGCAGTGCTAGAGTCCTTTTGGGCGACCCTGAAGCTTTCTTT.

This clonotype has only a few counts. This chain connects TRBV3-1 to TRBJ1-2; D gene uncertain. Trimming pared 2 bases from V and 0 bases from J, leaving 7 bases between. The CDR3 runs 14 residues. CDR1 LGHDT and CDR2 YNNKEL come from the germline V gene (reference sequence). CDR3 sequence: CASSQRGANYGYTF. CDR3 DNA sequence: TGTGCCAGCAGCCAACGAGGAGCTAACTATGGCTACACCTTC. The entire variable domain, with the rest obtained from reference TRBV3-1 and TRBJ1-2, is as follows: DTAVSQTPKYLVTQMGNDKSIKCEQNLGHDTMYWYKQDSKKFLKIMFSYNNKELIINETVPNRFSPKSPDKAHLNLHINSLELGDSAVYFCASSQRGANYGYTFGSGTRLTVV.

The chain carries TRBV7-8 and TRBJ2-7, with D perhaps TRBD2 (6 bases). The V gene's germline CDR1 is SGHVS and CDR2 FQNEAQ. Trimming took 6 bases from V and 3 from J, leaving 18 bases between them. The CDR3 is 15 residues long. The CDR3 spells CASRSDAGSNYEQYF. The CDR3 bases are TGTGCCAGCAGATCCGATGCGGGGAGCAACTACGAGCAGTACTTC.

This clonotype was seen a handful of times. This chain uses TRBV7-9 with TRBJ1-3; 9 bases map to TRBD1. CDR1 is SEHNR, CDR2 FQNEAQ, per germline (reference sequence). The CDR3 has 16 residues. The junction had 6 bases not matched to a gene; V was cut back by 2 bases and J by 4 bases. The CDR3 spells CASSLPGQGSGNTIYF. The DNA for the CDR3 is TGTGCCAGCAGCTTACCGGGACAGGGTTCGGGAAACACCATATATTTT.

The CDR3 DNA is TGTGCCAGCATCGTTATCGAACCGGGACTAGCGGTTAATGAGCAGTTCTTC. Protein product: CASIVIEPGLAVNEQFF. The V and J genes are TRBV6-2 or TRBV6-3 and TRBJ2-1; 11 bases agree with TRBD2. This CDR3 spans 17 amino acids. The germline V gene encodes CDR1 MNHEY and CDR2 SVGEGT. V lost 7 bases to trimming and J lost 7 bases; unmatched junction nucleotides: 15.

This clonotype was detected only a few times. The rearrangement uses TRBV29-1 and TRBJ1-1, with TRBD1 matching over 8 bases. From germline, CDR1 is SQVTM and CDR2 ANQGSEA. This CDR3 region has 14 residues. The ends lost 4 bases at V and 1 base at J; junction bases unmatched: 5. CDR3 DNA: TGCAGCGTTGTCCGTGACAGGGGGAACACTGAAGCTTTCTTT. Translation: CSVVRDRGNTEAFF.

This clonotype was detected only a few times. The gene calls are TRBV7-9 and TRBJ1-1; 7 nucleotides agree with TRBD1. There are 13 residues in the CDR3. V was pared by 5 bases and J by 7 bases, with 7 bases of the junction left unmatched. Germline V CDR1 and CDR2: SEHNR, FQNEAQ (reference sequence). The CDR3 loop is CASSRAGTVEAFF. CDR3 nucleotide sequence: TGTGCCAGCAGCCGCGCTGGGACAGTTGAAGCTTTCTTT. The full variable domain, with the rest looked up from reference TRBV7-9 and TRBJ1-1, is DTGVSQNPRHKITKRGQNVTFRCDPISEHNRLYWYRQTLGQGPEFLTYFQNEAQLEKSRLLSDRFSAERPKGSFSTLEIQRTEQGDSAMYLCASSRAGTVEAFFGQGTRLTVV.

In this sample, this clonotype turned up a few times. The CDR3 DNA follows: TGCGCCAGCAGCTTGTTGCCTAGCCGGGGTGTAACCTCGGCCCAGTACTTC. Translating gives CASSLLPSRGVTSAQYF. The V gene is TRBV5-1, the J gene TRBJ2-5; D is possibly TRBD2 (5 bases). CDR1 is SGHRS and CDR2 is YFSETQ in the germline V gene. There are 17 residues in the CDR3. Deletions cut 1 base from V and 9 bases from J, with 25 bases between.

This clonotype has more than one count but fewer than ten. The chain couples TRBV19 to TRBJ1-3, with D hard to call. Deletions cut 1 base from V and 0 bases from J, with 1 base between. The CDR3 sequence is 13 residues long. CDR1 LNHDA and CDR2 SQIVND come from the germline V gene (reference sequence). Here the CDR3 reads CASSIGSGNTIYF. As DNA, the CDR3 is TGTGCCAGTAGTATAGGCTCTGGAAACACCATATATTTT. The variable domain in full, completed from reference TRBV19 and TRBJ1-3, reads DGGITQSPKYLFRKEGQNVTLSCEQNLNHDAMYWYRQDPGQGLRLIYYSQIVNDFQKGDIAEGYSVSREKKESFPLTVTSAQKNPTAFYLCASSIGSGNTIYFGEGSWLTVV.

This clonotype appeared a few times. The rearrangement links TRBV5-1 to TRBJ2-1; D might be TRBD2 (5 bases). V shed 2 bases and J shed 14 bases, with 14 bases lying between them. The germline V gene has CDR1 SGHRS and CDR2 YFSETQ. The CDR3 consists of 12 residues. The DNA of the CDR3 is TGCGCCAGCAGCTTCTTCGGGGTCGGGGAGTTCTTC. Translation gives CASSFFGVGEFF.

The sample holds a few counts of this clonotype. The genes are TRBV6-2 or TRBV6-3 and TRBJ2-2; 7 nucleotides line up with TRBD2. The CDR3 runs to 16 residues. CDR1 is MNHEY, CDR2 SVGEGT, per germline. Trimming at V came to 1 base and at J to 7 bases, leaving 9 bases not matched to a gene. For the CDR3, the DNA is TGTGCCAGCAGTTACTTCGGGGACTATCCAAACGGGGAGCTGTTTTTT. This encodes CASSYFGDYPNGELFF.

This clonotype has only a few counts. The gene calls are TRBV11-2 and TRBJ1-6; D gene ambiguous. This CDR3 is built from 12 residues. CDR1 and CDR2 (germline): SGHAT, FQNNGV. V was pared by 2 bases and J by 9 bases, with 5 bases between. The CDR3 protein is CASSLNFSPLHF. CDR3 sequence (DNA): TGTGCCAGCAGCTTAAACTTTTCACCCCTCCACTTT.

This clonotype occurred a few times. V and J are TRBV20-1 and TRBJ2-7, with TRBD2 matching over 7 bases. Germline V gene lookup returns CDR1 DFQATT and CDR2 SNEGSKA (reference sequence). There are 14 residues in the CDR3. After removal of 1 base from V and 7 bases from J, the junction contained 10 bases not matched to a gene. The CDR3 coding sequence is TGCAGTGCTAGAGCGGGAGGCCCTCCTGTTGAGCAGTACTTC. This codes for CSARAGGPPVEQYF.

The CDR3 DNA sequence: TGTGCCAGCAGTTTGGGGACAGGGAAGCTGTTTTTT. Its protein is CASSLGTGKLFF. This rearrangement joins TRBV27 to TRBJ2-2; 9 bases line up with TRBD1. The CDR3 is made up of 12 amino acids. Germline V gives CDR1 MNHEY, CDR2 SMNVEV (reference sequence). The V and J ends lost 3 bases and 12 bases, in that order; junction bases with no gene match: 2.

This clonotype appeared a few times. The chain uses TRBV29-1 and TRBJ2-3; TRBD2 agrees at 10 bases. There are 20 residues in the CDR3. V was clipped by 7 bases and J by 2 bases; unmatched bases: 24. Germline V gene data show CDR1 as SQVTM and CDR2 as ANQGSEA. The CDR3 coding sequence is TGCAGCGCCGTGGGTAAGGTGGTCCTAGCGGGAGTGGCCCTCACAGATACGCAGTATTTT. Amino acids: CSAVGKVVLAGVALTDTQYF.

The J gene is TRBJ1-1, the V gene TRBV4-3; no clear D. Looked up from germline, CDR1 is LGHNA and CDR2 is YSLEER. V lost 3 bases and J lost 0, with 11 bases in between. This CDR3 is 15 amino acids long. The CDR3 here is CASSHPGGLNTEAFF. CDR3 bases: TGCGCCAGCAGCCACCCAGGAGGGCTGAACACTGAAGCTTTCTTT.

The chain joins TRBV5-1 to TRBJ2-1; TRBD2 matches at 9 bases. CDR3 size: 15 residues. V shed 0 bases, J shed 3 bases, and the junction held 1 base outside the gene matches. Germline lookup yields CDR1 SGHRS and CDR2 YFSETQ. The chain's CDR3 is CASSLASGVYNEQFF. The CDR3 region has the DNA TGCGCCAGCAGCTTGGCTAGCGGGGTCTACAATGAGCAGTTCTTC.